This T cell receptor beta chain was captured by sequencing in a study of cytomegalovirus exposure and HLA in healthy donors. At the level of the study: The approximately 120 validation repertoires, a later analysis reported, used the same platform as the approximately 730 repertoires from the first cohort. Whole-study results and caveats: Cytomegalovirus association was assigned to approximately 160 TCR beta chains. Usually a TCR sequence was rare, but some public TCRs were found in many donors.

Sequencing was performed with immunoSEQ multiplex PCR; in TCRdb, only in-frame clones are kept and a portion is missing. The data show some 170,000 clones, roughly nine tenths seen once. About this clone itself: Its antigen is not identified.

The germline V gene has CDR1 LNHNV and CDR2 YYDKDF (reference sequence). The CDR3 has 15 residues. The ends lost 1 base at V and 7 bases at J; junction bases unmatched: 3. The TCR originated in a woman aged 18-29 years in good health and CMV-seropositive. The material sequenced was PBMCs. J is TRBJ2-7 and V is TRBV15, with 14 nucleotides matching TRBD2. In DNA, the CDR3 is TGTGCCACCAGCAGAGGGGGACTAGCGGGAGTTGAGCAGTACTTC. Protein product: CATSRGGLAGVEQYF.